These 6 T cell receptor beta chains share one sample of origin, sequenced in a study of Ad26.COV2.S vaccination and SARS-CoV-2 variants. Regarding treatment: roughly 20 received Ad26.COV2.S at low or high dose, single or two shots; about 5 received placebo; per-sample allocation not given. Sampling occurred on day 63 after the first vaccine or placebo injection. Assay: immunoSEQ multiplex PCR; the TCRdb copy retains only in-frame clones and omits some. The table lists around 240,000 clones, roughly 90% of them singletons, with about 10% in the top ten. This specimen consisted of peripheral blood, obtained in a trial of Ad26.COV2.S vaccine versus placebo. The receptors come from a person aged 18 to 59 who received the Ad26.COV2.S COVID-19 vaccine or a placebo.

This clone was detected only a few times. The V call is TRBV7-2, the J call TRBJ2-5; 7 nucleotides line up with TRBD2. The germline gives CDR1 SGHTA, CDR2 FQGNSA. Unmatched junction bases numbered 5, after V lost 1 base and J lost 3 bases. The CDR3 runs to 15 residues. CDR3 loop: CASSLGGGTEETQYF. DNA for the CDR3: TGTGCCAGCAGCTTAGGGGGGGGGACTGAAGAGACCCAGTACTTC. Using reference TRBV7-2 and TRBJ2-5 for the parts outside the CDR3, the full variable domain is GAGVSQSPSNKVTEKGKDVELRCDPISGHTALYWYRQSLGQGLEFLIYFQGNSAPDKSGLPSDRFSAERTGGSVSTLTIQRTQQEDSAVYLCASSLGGGTEETQYFGPGTRLLVL.

The chain recombines TRBV27 with TRBJ1-6; D uncertain. The CDR3 runs 15 residues. The V gene's germline CDR1 is MNHEY and CDR2 SMNVEV (reference sequence). V was cut by 5 bases and J by 0 bases, with 8 bases left in between. CDR3 sequence (DNA): TGTGCCAGCAGTGTGAGCAACTCCTATAATTCACCCCTCCACTTT. This sequence encodes CASSVSNSYNSPLHF.

This chain connects TRBV3-1 (or the pseudogene TRBV3-2) to TRBJ1-5; D gene ambiguous. The germline V and J ends were trimmed by 1 base and 0 bases, with 4 bases remaining between them. Germline lookup yields CDR1 LGHDT and CDR2 YNNKEL (reference sequence). The CDR3 spans 14 residues. The CDR3 coding sequence is TGTGCCAGCAGCCAAGGGATTAGCAATCAGCCCCAGCATTTT. Its translation is CASSQGISNQPQHF.

V is TRBV28 and J is TRBJ2-7; no reliable D call. The germline V and J ends were trimmed by 5 bases and 6 bases, with 14 bases remaining between them. Germline assignment: CDR1 MDHEN and CDR2 SYDVKM. The CDR3 spans 13 residues. Written as DNA, the CDR3 is TGTGCCAGCAGTAAACACGAACCGGGCGAGCAGTACTTC. As protein: CASSKHEPGEQYF.

J is TRBJ2-2 and V is TRBV4-3; D is unclear. Germline assignment: CDR1 LGHNA and CDR2 YSLEER. V was shortened by 0 bases and J by 1 base, with 6 bases between the two germline ends. The CDR3 is 15 residues long. The CDR3: CASSQDTGNTGELFF. The CDR3 DNA reads as TGCGCCAGCAGCCAAGATACGGGGAACACCGGGGAGCTGTTTTTT.

The rearrangement joins TRBV11-2 to TRBJ2-7, with 11 bases fitting TRBD2. Germline values: CDR1 SGHAT, CDR2 FQNNGV. The CDR3 length is 18 residues. J gave up 3 bases and V 0 bases, and 10 bases lay outside the gene matches. The chain's CDR3 is CASSLDILAGGSGYEQYF. The CDR3 DNA sequence: TGTGCCAGCAGCTTAGATATCCTAGCGGGGGGTTCTGGCTACGAGCAGTACTTC.